The 28 T cell receptor beta chains reported below all come from one sample, sequenced in a study of blood T cell repertoires in COVID-19 (dated by TCRdb to about 2020). Libraries were made using the immunoSEQ multiplex PCR assay. TCRdb re-hosts the immuneACCESS table, in-frame sequences only. Its copies lack some clones; in the studies checked, an unresolved V gene accounts for under half of them, and the cause for the rest is not known. This sample is represented by a few hundred thousand clones; roughly four fifths of them were singletons. Jointly, the top ten make up 5% to 6% of the sample. The sample consisted of PBMCs or T cells enriched from blood (not recorded which). The receptors originated from a woman aged 45-65 years who had recovered from COVID-19.

The gene calls are TRBV28 and TRBJ1-2; 7 bases match TRBD1. This CDR3 region has 15 residues. Germline V gives CDR1 MDHEN, CDR2 SYDVKM. V gave up 10 bases and J gave up 0 bases; unmatched junction bases: 11. CDR3 coding DNA: TGTGCCACCTGGGACAGCTCCCCCACTAACTATGGCTACACCTTC. This encodes CATWDSSPTNYGYTF.

The chain employs TRBV2 and TRBJ2-1; 8 nucleotides agree with TRBD2. Trimming at V came to 8 bases and at J to 5 bases, leaving 5 bases not matched to a gene. CDR1 and CDR2 from the germline V gene are SNHLY and FYNNEI. The CDR3 extends over 13 amino acids. The CDR3: CASEGGGHNEQFF. Here the CDR3 DNA reads TGTGCCAGCGAAGGCGGGGGGCACAATGAGCAGTTCTTC.

The V call is TRBV7-2, the J call TRBJ2-3; possible D gene TRBD1, 5 bases. The ends were cut back, 6 bases at V and 4 bases at J, with 8 bases in the middle. Germline CDR1 is SGHTA and CDR2 is FQGNSA. The CDR3 sequence is 12 residues long. CDR3 residues: CASSPTADTQYF. The CDR3 DNA is TGTGCCAGCAGTCCGACAGCAGATACGCAGTATTTT. The full variable domain, in which reference TRBV7-2 and TRBJ2-3 provide the parts outside the CDR3, is GAGVSQSPSNKVTEKGKDVELRCDPISGHTALYWYRQSLGQGLEFLIYFQGNSAPDKSGLPSDRFSAERTGGSVSTLTIQRTQQEDSAVYLCASSPTADTQYFGPGTRLTVL.

The chain uses TRBV14 and TRBJ2-7; the match to TRBD2 covers 7 bases. The germline gives CDR1 SGHDN, CDR2 FVKESK. The V gene end was trimmed by 2 bases and the J gene end by 4 bases; junction bases not matched to a gene: 14. The CDR3 totals 17 residues. CDR3 nucleotide sequence: TGTGCCAGCAGCCAACGCGCCGGTGGCGGGAGTTTGTACGAGCAGTACTTC. Its protein product is CASSQRAGGGSLYEQYF.

This clone was found once. CDR3 DNA sequence: TGCGCCAGCAGCCCTATCCCGGGACTGGGTTACAATGAGCAGTTCTTC. Amino acids: CASSPIPGLGYNEQFF. This chain joins TRBV5-1 and TRBJ2-1; a weak D match, TRBD2 (6 bases). The V end was cut by 4 bases, the J end by 4 bases, with 18 bases between. This CDR3 contains 16 residues. In germline, CDR1 is SGHRS, CDR2 YFSETQ. The whole variable domain, filled in from reference TRBV5-1 and TRBJ2-1, reads KAGVTQTPRYLIKTRGQQVTLSCSPISGHRSVSWYQQTPGQGLQFLFEYFSETQRNKGNFPGRFSGRQFSNSRSEMNVSTLELGDSALYLCASSPIPGLGYNEQFFGPGTRLTVL.

The table lists this clone with a few counts. V gene TRBV18 combines with J gene TRBJ1-5, with D unclear. Looked up from germline, CDR1 is KGHSH and CDR2 is LQKENI. The ends were cut back, 2 bases at V and 5 bases at J, with 7 bases in the middle. The CDR3 runs 13 residues. DNA of the CDR3: TGTGCCAGCTCACCAACGTCGGATCAGCCCCAGCATTTT. It encodes CASSPTSDQPQHF. Using reference TRBV18 and TRBJ1-5 for the parts outside the CDR3, the full variable domain is NAGVMQNPRHLVRRRGQEARLRCSPMKGHSHVYWYRQLPEEGLKFMVYLQKENIIDESGMPKERFSAEFPKEGPSILRIQQVVRGDSAAYFCASSPTSDQPQHFGDGTRLSIL.

This clone showed up just once. V usage is TRBV27 and J usage is TRBJ1-3; D is uncertain. Per germline, CDR1 MNHEY and CDR2 SMNVEV (reference sequence). The V and J ends lost 4 bases and 2 bases respectively, with 15 bases between them. The CDR3 contains 16 residues. The CDR3 region is CASSSISAGAGNTIYF. For the CDR3, the DNA is TGTGCCAGCAGTTCTATCTCGGCCGGGGCTGGAAACACCATATATTTT.

This clone was detected only once. The J gene is TRBJ1-4, the V gene TRBV2; D is possibly TRBD1 (6 bases). This CDR3 contains 15 residues. Per the germline V gene, CDR1 is SNHLY and CDR2 is FYNNEI. Trimming took 5 bases from V and 5 from J, leaving 15 bases between them. The DNA of the CDR3 is TGTGCCAGCAGTTTTCTACAGGGCCCAAATGAAAAACTGTTTTTT. It is translated as CASSFLQGPNEKLFF. The full variable domain, completed using reference TRBV2 and TRBJ1-4, is EPEVTQTPSHQVTQMGQEVILRCVPISNHLYFYWYRQILGQKVEFLVSFYNNEISEKSEIFDDQFSVERPDGSNFTLKIRSTKLEDSAMYFCASSFLQGPNEKLFFGSGTQLSVL.

The rearrangement links TRBV30 to TRBJ1-2; TRBD1 matches at 8 bases. Germline values: CDR1 GTSNPN, CDR2 SVGIG (reference sequence). The CDR3 covers 15 residues. This CDR3 reads CALGTGPARASGYTF. As DNA, the CDR3 is TGTGCTCTCGGGACAGGACCAGCGCGGGCATCTGGCTACACCTTC.

The chain carries TRBV5-5 and TRBJ2-3, with TRBD2 matching 9 bases. V lost 4 bases, J lost 3 bases, and 6 bases stayed unmatched. Germline lookup yields CDR1 SGHKS and CDR2 YYEKEE (reference sequence). The CDR3 is made up of 15 amino acids. The CDR3 loop is CASSPNSGRTDTQYF. The CDR3 bases are TGTGCCAGCAGCCCAAATAGCGGGAGAACAGATACGCAGTATTTT.

The V and J genes are TRBV19 and TRBJ2-3, with D possibly TRBD1 on 5 matching bases. Germline values: CDR1 LNHDA, CDR2 SQIVND (reference sequence). The CDR3 contains 15 residues. V lost 4 bases to trimming and J lost 2 bases, with 13 bases between them. The CDR3 reads CASSTTAHLTDTQYF. The DNA of the CDR3 is TGTGCCAGTAGTACGACAGCCCACCTCACAGATACGCAGTATTTT.

The V gene is TRBV5-4, the J gene TRBJ2-5, with 8 bases lining up with TRBD2. The CDR3 runs to 16 residues. Germline lookup yields CDR1 SGHNT and CDR2 YYREEE (reference sequence). The junction had 6 bases not matched to a gene; V was cut back by 0 bases and J by 2 bases. The CDR3 is CASSLVSRGDQETQYF. CDR3 in DNA: TGTGCCAGCAGCTTGGTCTCGCGGGGGGATCAAGAGACCCAGTACTTC.

V gene TRBV3-1 (or the pseudogene TRBV3-2) combines with J gene TRBJ2-7; D not certain. The length of the CDR3 is 16 residues. CDR1 is LGHDT and CDR2 is YNNKEL in the germline V gene (reference sequence). V gave up 1 base and J gave up 0 bases, with 13 bases separating them. DNA for the CDR3: TGTGCCAGCAGCCAAGGACTGTACGATTCCTCCTACGAGCAGTACTTC. This sequence encodes CASSQGLYDSSYEQYF.

This chain joins TRBV19 and TRBJ2-7; 12 nucleotides align to TRBD2. The CDR3 is 16 residues long. Germline lookup yields CDR1 LNHDA and CDR2 SQIVND (reference sequence). V was clipped by 2 bases and J by 7 bases; unmatched bases: 9. CDR3 DNA sequence: TGTGCCAGTAGTATACGACTAGCGGGGGCCCCTAAGGAGCAGTACTTC. It yields the protein CASSIRLAGAPKEQYF.

The V gene is TRBV30, the J gene TRBJ1-1; D remains ambiguous. CDR3 length: 11 amino acids. Trimming removed 4 bases from V and 10 bases from J, with 13 bases in between. The V gene's germline CDR1 is GTSNPN and CDR2 SVGIG (reference sequence). The CDR3 nucleotides read TGTGCCTGGACGGACTTCCGGGCAGCTTTCTTT. It specifies CAWTDFRAAFF.

The J gene is TRBJ1-2, the V gene TRBV7-3, with a tentative D call TRBD1 (5 bases). Per germline, CDR1 SGHTA and CDR2 FQGTGA. This CDR3 spans 14 amino acids. V was clipped by 2 bases and J by 6 bases, with 13 bases between them. CDR3 bases: TGTGCCAGCAGCTTATCTGGGGGGATCGATGGCTACACCTTC. Translation: CASSLSGGIDGYTF.

This clone occurred a few times. This chain joins TRBV11-2 and TRBJ1-6, with D perhaps TRBD1 (5 bases). Germline loops: CDR1 SGHAT, CDR2 FQNNGV. The CDR3 contains 16 residues. The V and J ends lost 1 base and 0 bases respectively, with 7 bases between them. The CDR3 here is CASSLVGGSYNSPLHF. The CDR3 DNA sequence: TGTGCCAGCAGCTTAGTGGGGGGCTCCTATAATTCACCCCTCCACTTT.

A note on this clone: At the DNA level, this CDR3 is encoded by other sequences in the same sample as well. The chain recombines TRBV9 with TRBJ1-4; D remains ambiguous. The germline V gene has CDR1 SGDLS and CDR2 YYNGEE. The CDR3 has 15 residues. Trimming removed 0 bases at V and 0 bases at J, with 6 bases between. CDR3 sequence (DNA): TGTGCCAGCAGCGTAGTGGGAGCAACTAATGAAAAACTGTTTTTT. Its translation is CASSVVGATNEKLFF.

V and J are TRBV19 and TRBJ1-2; a weak D match, TRBD1 (6 bases). Germline lookup yields CDR1 LNHDA and CDR2 SQIVND (reference sequence). The V end lost 9 bases, the J end lost 0 bases, and 20 bases lay between the germline ends. The CDR3 loop spans 16 amino acids. In DNA, the CDR3 is TGTGCCAGCAACCCAGGGGCACAGGGCACTAACTATGGCTACACCTTC. Its protein product is CASNPGAQGTNYGYTF.

The chain employs TRBV30 and TRBJ2-7, with D maybe TRBD2 (5 bases). Per the germline V gene, CDR1 is GTSNPN and CDR2 is SVGIG (reference sequence). The V and J ends lost 2 bases and 5 bases respectively, with 16 bases between them. The CDR3 runs 14 residues. The CDR3 sequence is CAWSLSGSGDEQYF. For the CDR3, the DNA is TGTGCCTGGAGTTTGTCTGGGTCCGGGGACGAGCAGTACTTC.

This chain joins TRBV4-3 and TRBJ2-2; a possible D gene is TRBD1 (5 bases). Deletions cut 0 bases from V and 11 bases from J, with 10 bases between. Germline V lookup: CDR1 LGHNA, CDR2 YSLEER. The CDR3 runs 13 residues. CDR3 amino acids: CASSQDRGNELFF. The CDR3 DNA follows: TGCGCCAGCAGCCAAGATAGGGGAAATGAGCTGTTTTTT.

The rearrangement uses TRBV2 and TRBJ2-5, with 12 bases lining up with TRBD2. This CDR3 spans 15 amino acids. Germline CDR1 is SNHLY and CDR2 is FYNNEI. The trim removed 5 bases at V and 5 bases at J, leaving 6 bases unmatched. The CDR3 nucleotides read TGTGCCAGCAGTTTGACTAGCGGGGGCGACGAGACCCAGTACTTC. Amino acids: CASSLTSGGDETQYF.

The chain has TRBV5-4 and TRBJ1-2; D is ambiguous. The CDR3 extends over 13 amino acids. The germline gives CDR1 SGHNT, CDR2 YYREEE (reference sequence). V was shortened by 5 bases and J by 2 bases, with 10 bases between the two germline ends. This CDR3 is CASSRTRNYGYTF. The DNA of the CDR3 is TGTGCCAGCAGTAGAACTCGGAACTATGGCTACACCTTC.

The CDR3 loop is CASSKSGRSTGELFF. The CDR3 nucleotides are TGCGCCAGCAGCAAAAGCGGGAGGAGCACCGGGGAGCTGTTTTTT. V gene TRBV4-1 combines with J gene TRBJ2-2, with TRBD2 matching over 9 bases. This CDR3 is 15 amino acids long. The germline V gene encodes CDR1 MGHRA and CDR2 YSYEKL. The J segment lost 4 bases and the V segment lost 5 bases, leaving 5 bases of the junction unmatched.

This chain joins TRBV2 and TRBJ1-4, with a tentative D call TRBD1 (5 bases). The ends were cut back, 8 bases at V and 3 bases at J, with 13 bases in the middle. Germline V gives CDR1 SNHLY, CDR2 FYNNEI. The CDR3 covers 14 residues. CDR3 protein: CASGAVTPNEKLFF. CDR3 coding DNA: TGTGCCAGCGGGGCAGTCACCCCTAATGAAAAACTGTTTTTT.

This sequence joins TRBV4-3 and TRBJ1-3; TRBD1 matches 8 bases. Losses at the gene ends were 3 bases for V and 2 bases for J; bases not matched to a gene: 6. Germline values: CDR1 LGHNA, CDR2 YSLEER. This CDR3 has 16 residues. CDR3 sequence: CASSHTTGGTGNTIYF. CDR3 coding DNA: TGCGCCAGCAGCCACACAACAGGGGGAACTGGAAACACCATATATTTT.

The rearrangement joins TRBV25-1 to TRBJ1-2, with D tentatively TRBD1 (6 bases). The V end was cut by 4 bases, the J end by 6 bases, with 18 bases between. The germline V gene has CDR1 MGHDK and CDR2 SYGVNS. The length of the CDR3 is 15 residues. CDR3 sequence (DNA): TGTGCCAGCAGTGCCTGGGGGGGCCGCGCCGATGGCTACACCTTC. Translating gives CASSAWGGRADGYTF.

This chain connects TRBV28 to TRBJ1-5; 8 nucleotides align to TRBD1. J was trimmed by 4 bases and V by 9 bases; bases with no gene match: 5. The length of the CDR3 is 13 residues. Germline V gene sequence: CDR1 MDHEN, CDR2 SYDVKM. The CDR3 DNA follows: TGTGCCAGTAGGGGACAGGCTAATCAGCCCCAGCATTTT. Residues: CASRGQANQPQHF.